A selection of T cell receptor beta chains follows, all from one sample in a study of blood T cell repertoires in COVID-19. This table comes from immunoSEQ multiplex PCR, and its TCRdb copy is limited to in-frame clones, with some not included. The sample records about 55,000 clones, approximately 90% being singletons. Sequencing was performed on peripheral blood. The receptors were gathered from a man aged 35 to 55 with acute or convalescent COVID-19. Both conserved end residues are part of each CDR3. A D gene is named only where the DNA matches it firmly. Some rows mark clone size as missing; the rest say once, few, many or name a class of expanded clone.

size: NA
J: TRBJ1-1
V: TRBV29-1
D: TRBD1
CDR3: CSARRDRGPGTEAFF
DNA: TGCAGCGCCAGACGGGACAGGGGTCCAGGCACTGAAGCTTTCTTT

size: NA
J: TRBJ2-1
V: TRBV29-1
D: TRBD2
CDR3: CSVALSGSEQFF
DNA: TGCAGCGTTGCGCTTAGCGGGAGTGAGCAGTTCTTC

size: NA
J: TRBJ1-6
V: TRBV2
D: NA
CDR3: CASSDSLRNSPLHF
DNA: TGTGCCAGCAGTGACAGTTTAAGAAATTCACCCCTCCACTTT

size: NA
J: TRBJ2-3
V: TRBV4-2
D: TRBD2
CDR3: CASSPGLAGGPSGTDTQYF
DNA: TGTGCCAGCAGCCCGGGACTAGCGGGAGGCCCAAGTGGGACAGATACGCAGTATTTT

size: NA
J: TRBJ2-7
V: TRBV5-4
D: TRBD1
CDR3: CASSSGQGSYEQYF
DNA: TGTGCCAGCAGCTCTGGACAGGGATCCTACGAGCAGTACTTC

size: NA
J: TRBJ1-4
V: TRBV9
D: NA
CDR3: CASSADPRSRLFF
DNA: TGTGCCAGCAGCGCAGACCCTAGGAGTAGGCTGTTTTTT

size: NA
J: TRBJ1-3
V: TRBV4-2
D: TRBD1
CDR3: CASSQEGRGRGNTIYF
DNA: TGTGCCAGCAGCCAAGAGGGCAGGGGGCGAGGAAACACCATATATTTT

size: NA
J: TRBJ1-3
V: TRBV19
D: NA
CDR3: CASNPQGRAGNTIYF
DNA: TGTGCCAGTAATCCCCAGGGGCGAGCTGGAAACACCATATATTTT

size: once
J: TRBJ2-3
V: TRBV7-3
D: TRBD1
CDR3: CASSPTGTGVDTQYF
DNA: TGTGCCAGCAGCCCCACCGGGACAGGGGTAGATACGCAGTATTTT

size: NA
J: TRBJ2-7
V: TRBV19
D: TRBD2
CDR3: CASSITGGKSYEQYF
DNA: TGTGCCAGTAGTATCACGGGGGGGAAGTCCTACGAGCAGTACTTC

size: NA
J: TRBJ2-2
V: TRBV6-5
D: TRBD2
CDR3: CASTVLAVPRGELFF
DNA: TGTGCCAGCACCGTCCTAGCGGTCCCCCGCGGGGAGCTGTTTTTT

size: NA
J: TRBJ2-2
V: TRBV7-3
D: TRBD1
CDR3: CASKGDRETGELFF
DNA: TGTGCCAGCAAAGGGGACAGGGAAACCGGGGAGCTGTTTTTT

size: NA
J: TRBJ2-7
V: TRBV6-1
D: TRBD1
CDR3: CASSEHASGGMGYEQYF
DNA: TGTGCCAGCAGTGAACACGCCTCAGGGGGCATGGGGTACGAGCAGTACTTC

size: NA
J: TRBJ2-3
V: TRBV6-5
D: TRBD2
CDR3: CASGGGPQYF
DNA: TGTGCCAGCGGGGGAGGGCCGCAGTATTTT

size: NA
J: TRBJ1-2
V: TRBV9
D: NA
CDR3: CASSVVAGPGYTF
DNA: TGTGCCAGCAGCGTAGTGGCGGGGCCGGGCTACACCTTC

size: few
J: TRBJ2-1
V: TRBV19
D: NA
CDR3: CASSWLGSYNEQFF
DNA: TGTGCCAGTAGTTGGCTAGGCTCCTACAATGAGCAGTTCTTC

size: once
J: TRBJ2-1
V: TRBV9
D: TRBD2
CDR3: CASSPGLAGAYNEQFF
DNA: TGTGCCAGCAGCCCGGGACTAGCGGGGGCCTACAATGAGCAGTTCTTC

size: NA
J: TRBJ2-7
V: TRBV28
D: TRBD1
CDR3: CASLNRGIGTYEQYF
DNA: TGTGCCAGCTTGAACAGGGGAATAGGGACCTACGAGCAGTACTTC

size: NA
J: TRBJ2-2
V: TRBV4-3
D: TRBD2
CDR3: CASSPYLAGVTGELFF
DNA: TGCGCCAGCAGCCCCTATCTAGCGGGAGTCACCGGGGAGCTGTTTTTT

size: NA
J: TRBJ1-4
V: TRBV5-1
D: TRBD1
CDR3: CASSQQQGAHEKLFF
DNA: TGCGCCAGCAGCCAGCAACAGGGGGCGCATGAAAAACTGTTTTTT

size: NA
J: TRBJ2-7
V: TRBV6-5
D: NA
CDR3: CASRGLSSYEQYF
DNA: TGTGCCAGCCGGGGACTTTCCTCCTACGAGCAGTACTTC

size: NA
J: TRBJ1-5
V: TRBV5-6
D: NA
CDR3: CASSLGGQGNQPQHF
DNA: TGTGCCAGCAGCTTGGGGGGCCAGGGCAATCAGCCCCAGCATTTT

size: NA
J: TRBJ2-3
V: TRBV25-1
D: TRBD1
CDR3: CASSRQGPDTQYF
DNA: TGTGCCAGCAGCAGACAGGGGCCAGATACGCAGTATTTT

size: NA
J: TRBJ1-1
V: TRBV5-1
D: TRBD1
CDR3: CASSASGTGNTEAFF
DNA: TGCGCCAGCAGCGCTTCCGGGACAGGGAACACTGAAGCTTTCTTT

size: NA
J: TRBJ2-7
V: TRBV6-6
D: TRBD2
CDR3: CASRPSGSYEQYF
DNA: TGTGCCAGCAGACCTAGCGGGAGCTACGAGCAGTACTTC

size: NA
J: TRBJ2-2
V: TRBV11-2
D: NA
CDR3: CASSYLTGSSGELFF
DNA: TGTGCCAGCAGCTACCTGACTGGGAGCTCCGGGGAGCTGTTTTTT

size: NA
J: TRBJ2-2
V: TRBV28
D: TRBD1
CDR3: CASNPGTGVTGELFF
DNA: TGTGCCAGCAATCCCGGGACAGGGGTCACCGGGGAGCTGTTTTTT

size: NA
J: TRBJ2-7
V: TRBV3-1/TRBV3-2
D: TRBD2
CDR3: CASSPAGGFSGRLVQQYF
DNA: TGTGCCAGCAGCCCGGCTGGAGGTTTTAGCGGGAGGCTCGTGCAGCAGTACTTC

size: NA
J: TRBJ2-5
V: TRBV12-5
D: TRBD1
CDR3: CASGLADRGFRETQYF
DNA: TGTGCTAGTGGTTTGGCGGACAGGGGGTTTCGAGAGACCCAGTACTTC

size: NA
J: TRBJ2-7
V: TRBV6-5
D: NA
CDR3: CASSSPRRQGYEQYF
DNA: TGTGCCAGCAGTTCCCCAAGGAGGCAGGGGTACGAGCAGTACTTC

size: NA
J: TRBJ1-2
V: TRBV5-1
D: TRBD1
CDR3: CASSPDRVYGYTF
DNA: TGCGCCAGCAGCCCCGACAGGGTTTATGGCTACACCTTC

size: NA
J: TRBJ1-2
V: TRBV19
D: NA
CDR3: CASSIAQLPNYGYTF
DNA: TGTGCCAGTAGTATCGCACAGCTACCTAACTATGGCTACACCTTC

size: NA
J: TRBJ1-2
V: TRBV27
D: TRBD1
CDR3: CASSFRGNYGYTF
DNA: TGTGCCAGCAGTTTCAGGGGGAACTATGGCTACACCTTC

size: NA
J: TRBJ2-3
V: TRBV18
D: TRBD2
CDR3: CASSPWSGKNSDTQYF
DNA: TGTGCCAGCTCACCGTGGAGCGGGAAGAATTCAGATACGCAGTATTTT

size: NA
J: TRBJ2-3
V: TRBV5-1
D: NA
CDR3: CASTTTGTDTQYF
DNA: TGCGCCAGCACAACGACAGGCACAGATACGCAGTATTTT

size: NA
J: TRBJ2-1
V: TRBV3-1/TRBV3-2
D: NA
CDR3: CASSLRGGNEQFF
DNA: TGTGCCAGCAGCCTGCGGGGAGGCAATGAGCAGTTCTTC

size: NA
J: TRBJ1-2
V: TRBV18
D: TRBD1
CDR3: CASSPGTGGDRGYTF
DNA: TGTGCCAGCTCACCAGGGACAGGCGGTGATCGTGGCTACACCTTC

size: NA
J: TRBJ2-7
V: TRBV5-1
D: TRBD2
CDR3: CASSLGLAGWSYEQYF
DNA: TGCGCCAGCAGCTTGGGGTTAGCGGGATGGTCCTACGAGCAGTACTTC

size: NA
J: TRBJ2-5
V: TRBV11-2
D: TRBD2
CDR3: CASSLDSGLVALETQYF
DNA: TGTGCCAGCAGCTTAGATTCGGGACTAGTTGCGCTGGAGACCCAGTACTTC

size: NA
J: TRBJ1-6
V: TRBV4-1
D: TRBD1
CDR3: CASSHLRTGSYGSGANSPLHF
DNA: TGCGCCAGCAGCCACCTGCGGACAGGGAGCTACGGGTCGGGAGCAAATTCACCCCTCCACTTT

size: NA
J: TRBJ2-7
V: TRBV13
D: TRBD2
CDR3: CASSLGLRGRDEQYF
DNA: TGTGCCAGCAGCTTAGGCCTTCGCGGGAGAGACGAGCAGTACTTC

size: once
J: TRBJ2-5
V: TRBV30
D: NA
CDR3: CAWSRETQYF
DNA: TGTGCCTGGAGTCGAGAGACCCAGTACTTC

size: NA
J: TRBJ1-2
V: TRBV7-2
D: TRBD1
CDR3: CASSPWVGQGVGYTF
DNA: TGTGCCAGCAGCCCTTGGGTGGGACAGGGGGTCGGCTACACCTTC

size: NA
J: TRBJ1-4
V: TRBV12-3/TRBV12-4
D: NA
CDR3: CASSLVREGELFF
DNA: TGTGCCAGCAGCCTAGTCCGGGAGGGAGAACTGTTTTTT

size: NA
J: TRBJ2-7
V: TRBV5-1
D: TRBD2
CDR3: CASSRTGGDYEQYF
DNA: TGCGCCAGCAGCCGGACGGGAGGTGACTACGAGCAGTACTTC

size: NA
J: TRBJ1-1
V: TRBV6-5
D: NA
CDR3: CASSKRGENTEAFF
DNA: TGTGCCAGCAGTAAAAGGGGTGAGAACACTGAAGCTTTCTTT

size: NA
J: TRBJ2-1
V: TRBV3-1/TRBV3-2
D: NA
CDR3: CASSQGHNEQFF
DNA: TGTGCCAGCAGCCAAGGGCACAATGAGCAGTTCTTC

size: NA
J: TRBJ2-7
V: TRBV24-1
D: NA
CDR3: CATSDRGPTGEQYF
DNA: TGTGCCACCAGTGACCGAGGACCCACGGGAGAGCAGTACTTC

size: NA
J: TRBJ1-6
V: TRBV7-2
D: TRBD1
CDR3: CASSQAGTGGSPLHF
DNA: TGTGCCAGCAGCCAAGCCGGGACAGGGGGTTCACCCCTCCACTTT

size: NA
J: TRBJ1-1
V: TRBV15
D: NA
CDR3: CATRERALTHTEAFF
DNA: TGTGCCACCAGGGAGAGGGCTCTGACCCACACTGAAGCTTTCTTT

size: NA
J: TRBJ1-5
V: TRBV6-1
D: NA
CDR3: CASSESEGGGNQPQHF
DNA: TGTGCCAGCAGTGAATCGGAGGGAGGGGGCAATCAGCCCCAGCATTTT

size: NA
J: TRBJ1-1
V: TRBV5-5
D: TRBD1
CDR3: CASSLQGQGNTEAFF
DNA: TGTGCCAGCAGCTTACAGGGACAGGGGAACACTGAAGCTTTCTTT

size: NA
J: TRBJ2-2
V: TRBV7-2
D: TRBD2
CDR3: CASSRFAGDDGELFF
DNA: TGTGCCAGCAGCAGGTTCGCGGGAGACGACGGGGAGCTGTTTTTT